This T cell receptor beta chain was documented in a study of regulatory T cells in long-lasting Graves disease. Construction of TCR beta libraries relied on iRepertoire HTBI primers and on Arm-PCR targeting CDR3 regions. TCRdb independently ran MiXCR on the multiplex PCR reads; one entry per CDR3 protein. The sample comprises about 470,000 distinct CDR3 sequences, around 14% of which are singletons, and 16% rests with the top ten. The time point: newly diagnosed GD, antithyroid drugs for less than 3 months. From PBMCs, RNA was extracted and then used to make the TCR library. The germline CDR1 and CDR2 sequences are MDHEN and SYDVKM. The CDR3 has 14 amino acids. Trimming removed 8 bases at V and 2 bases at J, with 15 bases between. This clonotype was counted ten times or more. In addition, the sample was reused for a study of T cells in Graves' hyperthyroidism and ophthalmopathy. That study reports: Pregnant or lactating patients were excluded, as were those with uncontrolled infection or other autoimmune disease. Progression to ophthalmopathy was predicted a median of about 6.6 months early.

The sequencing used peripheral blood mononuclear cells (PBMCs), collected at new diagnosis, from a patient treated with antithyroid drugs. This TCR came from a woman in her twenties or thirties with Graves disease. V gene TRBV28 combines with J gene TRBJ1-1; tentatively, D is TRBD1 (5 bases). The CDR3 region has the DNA TGTGCCAGCCGGGGCTATGGTCTTAACACTGAAGCTTTCTTT. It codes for CASRGYGLNTEAFF.